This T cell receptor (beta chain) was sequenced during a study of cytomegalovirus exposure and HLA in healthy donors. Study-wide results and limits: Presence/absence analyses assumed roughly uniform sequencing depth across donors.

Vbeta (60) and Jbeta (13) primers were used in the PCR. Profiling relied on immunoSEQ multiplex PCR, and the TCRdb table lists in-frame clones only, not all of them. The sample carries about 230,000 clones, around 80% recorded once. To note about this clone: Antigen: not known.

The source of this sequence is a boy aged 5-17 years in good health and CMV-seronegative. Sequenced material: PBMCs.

DNA for the CDR3: TGTGCCAGCAGCTTAGGAGGGGGCGTAGCGGGAGGCCCGTCCTACGAGCAGTACTTC. Protein: CASSLGGGVAGGPSYEQYF. The chain combines TRBV11-2 with TRBJ2-7; 10 bases fit TRBD2. Germline CDR1 reads SGHAT; CDR2 reads FQNNGV. V gave up 1 base and J gave up 1 base; unmatched junction bases: 13. CDR3 length: 19 residues.